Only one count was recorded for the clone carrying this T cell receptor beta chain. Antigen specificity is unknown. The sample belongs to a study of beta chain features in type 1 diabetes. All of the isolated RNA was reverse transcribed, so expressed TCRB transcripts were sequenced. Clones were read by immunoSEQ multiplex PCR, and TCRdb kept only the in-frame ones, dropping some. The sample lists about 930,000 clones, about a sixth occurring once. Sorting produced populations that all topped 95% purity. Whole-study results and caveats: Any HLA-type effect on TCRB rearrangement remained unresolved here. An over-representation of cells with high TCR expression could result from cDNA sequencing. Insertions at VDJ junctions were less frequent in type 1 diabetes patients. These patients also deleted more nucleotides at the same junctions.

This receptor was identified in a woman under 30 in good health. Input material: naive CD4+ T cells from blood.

The CDR3 loop reads CASISLAKNIQYF. DNA of the CDR3: TGTGCCAGCATCTCCCTAGCCAAAAACATTCAGTACTTC. The chain employs TRBV2 and TRBJ2-4; D is ambiguous. V lost 7 bases and J 0 bases, leaving 7 bases between the germline ends. Germline V gives CDR1 SNHLY, CDR2 FYNNEI. The CDR3 runs to 13 residues.